This TCR beta chain was sequenced for a study of PD-1 blockade in classical Hodgkin lymphoma. Notes on the study in general: Repertoire differences lack defined causes, possibly disease activity or prior therapy. Baseline diversity in complete responders resembled that of newly diagnosed patients.

Germline V gene sequence: CDR1 MRHNA, CDR2 SNTAGT. The CDR3 contains 16 residues. V lost 5 bases to trimming and J lost 3 bases; unmatched junction nucleotides: 12. Of note for this clone: Its antigen is still unknown.

Clones were read by immunoSEQ multiplex PCR, and TCRdb kept only the in-frame ones, dropping some. The data contain 25,000 to 30,000 clones, about three quarters of them singletons. No patient escaped relapse after autologous stem cell transplantation, and brentuximab vedotin exposure varied. Magnetic negative selection of thawed PBMCs was the method by which CD4+ T cells were purified. The TCR comes from a human donor with classical Hodgkin lymphoma. The sample was CD4+ T cells from blood, taken at baseline. This chain connects TRBV6-4 to TRBJ2-5; 7 nucleotides align to TRBD1. The CDR3 DNA reads as TGTGCCAGCAGTCAGCCCTCGGGACAGCGAAAAGAGACCCAGTACTTC. Its protein is CASSQPSGQRKETQYF.